These 19 T cell receptor beta chains share one sample of origin, sequenced in a study of shared T cell receptors in the human thymus. Some clones are missing from TCRdb's copy, which holds only in-frame ones; the method was immunoSEQ multiplex PCR. The table lists fewer than 700,000 clones, more than 75% of them singletons. These data were also reused for a study on human thymus T cells.

Sequenced: thymocytes. The source of these receptors is a boy under two years old with a congenital heart defect.

This chain joins TRBV4-3 and TRBJ1-1; 10 bases fit TRBD1. The CDR3 runs 14 residues. The V and J ends lost 2 bases and 7 bases, in that order; junction bases with no gene match: 4. The V gene's germline CDR1 is LGHNA and CDR2 YSLEER. The CDR3 coding sequence is TGCGCCAGCAGCCAAAGACAGGGGGCGGGTGAAGCTTTCTTT. Translating it yields CASSQRQGAGEAFF.

This clone was detected a few times. V and J are TRBV29-1 and TRBJ1-5; 11 nucleotides line up with TRBD1. Per the germline V gene, CDR1 is SQVTM and CDR2 is ANQGSEA. The CDR3 consists of 14 residues. V lost 1 base, J lost 7 bases, and 3 bases stayed unmatched. CDR3 in amino acids: CSVEVGQGGQPQHF. The CDR3 coding sequence is TGCAGCGTTGAAGTGGGACAGGGGGGACAGCCCCAGCATTTT.

There are a few counts of this clone. V is TRBV2 and J is TRBJ2-1; TRBD1 is a possible D gene (5 bases). The CDR3 has 14 residues. Germline V gives CDR1 SNHLY, CDR2 FYNNEI. V was clipped by 4 bases and J by 5 bases, with 12 bases between them. The CDR3 region has the DNA TGTGCCAGCAGTGGCAGGGAAAAAAACAATGAGCAGTTCTTC. It translates to CASSGREKNNEQFF.

This rearrangement joins TRBV19 to TRBJ1-5, with D maybe TRBD1 (5 bases). In germline, CDR1 is LNHDA, CDR2 SQIVND (reference sequence). V lost 3 bases and J lost 0, with 15 bases in between. The CDR3 totals 17 residues. For the CDR3, the DNA is TGTGCCAGTAGTATCCGAACTGACAGCTATAGCAATCAGCCCCAGCATTTT. Protein sequence: CASSIRTDSYSNQPQHF.

This clone appeared a few times. The chain has TRBV6-1 and TRBJ2-7, with D unresolved. V lost 4 bases and J 0 bases, leaving 10 bases between the germline ends. Germline V CDR1 and CDR2: MNHNS, SASEGT. CDR3 size: 14 residues. The CDR3 DNA follows: TGTGCCAGCAGTGCTAGACGGAGCTCCTACGAGCAGTACTTC. Protein: CASSARRSSYEQYF.

This chain joins TRBV11-3 and TRBJ2-7; a possible D gene is TRBD1 (7 bases). V was cut by 5 bases and J by 5 bases, with 13 bases left in between. Germline CDR1 is SGHNT and CDR2 is YENEEA. This CDR3 contains 13 residues. This CDR3 reads CASSAGGLDEQYF. In DNA form, the CDR3 reads TGTGCCAGCAGCGCAGGGGGGTTGGACGAGCAGTACTTC.

This clone was seen a handful of times. The chain is built from TRBV18 and TRBJ2-7; 12 positions match TRBD2. The V gene's germline CDR1 is KGHSH and CDR2 LQKENI. The CDR3 loop spans 15 amino acids. V lost 4 bases to trimming and J lost 6 bases; unmatched junction nucleotides: 7. The CDR3 reads CASSRLAGGKGEQYF. CDR3 coding DNA: TGTGCCAGCTCACGCCTAGCGGGAGGGAAAGGCGAGCAGTACTTC.

The rearrangement links TRBV10-1 to TRBJ2-5; the match to TRBD2 covers 10 bases. This CDR3 region has 16 residues. Germline lookup yields CDR1 WNHNN and CDR2 SYGVQD (reference sequence). Losses at the gene ends were 2 bases for V and 5 bases for J; bases not matched to a gene: 8. CDR3 sequence reads: CASSELAGVVGETQYF. The CDR3 nucleotides read TGCGCCAGCAGTGAGCTAGCGGGAGTCGTCGGGGAGACCCAGTACTTC.

J is TRBJ2-1 and V is TRBV29-1; 9 bases are shared with TRBD2. CDR3 length: 18 residues. Germline loops: CDR1 SQVTM, CDR2 ANQGSEA. Trimming at V came to 6 bases and at J to 0 bases, leaving 15 bases not matched to a gene. CDR3: CSVARGGRAGSSYNEQFF. The CDR3 nucleotides read TGCAGCGTCGCCCGGGGCGGGAGGGCCGGGAGCTCCTACAATGAGCAGTTCTTC.

The V call is TRBV11-1, the J call TRBJ2-1, with TRBD2 matching 7 bases. Germline V gene data show CDR1 as SGHAT and CDR2 as FQDESV (reference sequence). The CDR3 is made up of 18 amino acids. V shed 5 bases and J 3 bases; nucleotides not matched to a gene: 16. CDR3 sequence (DNA): TGTGCCAGCAGCCTAACCATCAGGACTAGGCCGATCTACAATGAGCAGTTCTTC. Protein product: CASSLTIRTRPIYNEQFF.

The V gene is TRBV4-3, the J gene TRBJ1-1, with a tentative D call TRBD1 (6 bases). V shed 6 bases and J shed 1 base, with 15 bases lying between them. This CDR3 is built from 15 residues. From germline, CDR1 is LGHNA and CDR2 YSLEER. CDR3 sequence: CASRQHLQGNTEAFF. The CDR3 bases are TGCGCCAGCAGACAACACCTACAGGGGAACACTGAAGCTTTCTTT.

The J gene is TRBJ2-3, the V gene TRBV19; 8 nucleotides align to TRBD2. This CDR3 region has 14 residues. V dropped 7 bases and J dropped 3; count of bases not matched to a gene: 6. Germline lookup yields CDR1 LNHDA and CDR2 SQIVND (reference sequence). The CDR3 nucleotides are TGTGCCAGTACGAAGCGGGAGAGGACAGATACGCAGTATTTT. As protein: CASTKRERTDTQYF.

The chain's CDR3 is CASSQGGRQPQHF. Written as DNA, the CDR3 is TGTGCCAGCAGCCAAGGCGGCCGGCAGCCCCAGCATTTT. The rearrangement links TRBV4-2 to TRBJ1-5, with D hard to call. The CDR3 loop spans 13 amino acids. Looked up from germline, CDR1 is LGHNA and CDR2 is YNFKEQ. V lost 1 base and J lost 7, with 8 bases in between.

This clone was seen just once. The chain has TRBV13 and TRBJ2-7, with 11 bases lining up with TRBD2. Germline lookup yields CDR1 PRHDT and CDR2 FYEKMQ (reference sequence). With 7 bases clipped from V and 5 bases from J, the junction kept 10 bases outside the gene matches. The CDR3 length is 15 residues. The CDR3 DNA reads TGTGCCAGCACCCAGACTAGCGGGAAGGCGGACGAGCAGTACTTC. Amino acid sequence: CASTQTSGKADEQYF. The complete variable domain, with remaining parts taken from reference TRBV13 and TRBJ2-7, reads AAGVIQSPRHLIKEKRETATLKCYPIPRHDTVYWYQQGPGQDPQFLISFYEKMQSDKGSIPDRFSAQQFSDYHSELNMSSLELGDSALYFCASTQTSGKADEQYFGPGTRLTVT.

The rearrangement joins TRBV18 to TRBJ1-2; 9 nucleotides agree with TRBD1. The germline V gene encodes CDR1 KGHSH and CDR2 LQKENI. This CDR3 is built from 15 residues. V trimming: 4 bases; J trimming: 4 bases; junction bases outside the gene matches: 7. CDR3 coding DNA: TGTGCCAGCTCACGCTCCGGGACAGGGTTCTATGGCTACACCTTC. Protein product: CASSRSGTGFYGYTF.

This chain connects TRBV4-2 to TRBJ2-5; 12 nucleotides align to TRBD2. Per germline, CDR1 LGHNA and CDR2 YNFKEQ. V was clipped by 0 bases and J by 5 bases; unmatched bases: 7. This CDR3 spans 17 amino acids. The CDR3 DNA follows: TGTGCCAGCAGCCAAGATCGGCTAGCGGGAGGGCCGGAGACCCAGTACTTC. It encodes CASSQDRLAGGPETQYF.

This clone was detected once. The J gene is TRBJ2-5, the V gene TRBV2; D possibly corresponds to TRBD1 (6 bases). This CDR3 contains 14 residues. The V gene's germline CDR1 is SNHLY and CDR2 FYNNEI. Trimming stripped 1 base from V and 4 bases from J, with 10 bases between. CDR3 nucleotide sequence: TGTGCCAGCAGTGAAGGGGGGCAGGTAGAGACCCAGTACTTC. Protein sequence: CASSEGGQVETQYF. Drawing the rest from reference TRBV2 and TRBJ2-5, the complete variable domain is EPEVTQTPSHQVTQMGQEVILRCVPISNHLYFYWYRQILGQKVEFLVSFYNNEISEKSEIFDDQFSVERPDGSNFTLKIRSTKLEDSAMYFCASSEGGQVETQYFGPGTRLLVL.

The chain links TRBV5-6 to TRBJ2-1, with 9 bases matching TRBD1. Germline V gene data show CDR1 as SGHDT and CDR2 as YYEEEE. Unmatched junction bases numbered 6, after V lost 2 bases and J lost 6 bases. This CDR3 has 15 amino acids. CDR3 sequence reads: CASSFTVTGGNEQFF. The CDR3 DNA sequence: TGTGCCAGCAGCTTCACCGTGACAGGGGGCAATGAGCAGTTCTTC.

The chain joins TRBV2 to TRBJ1-5, with a weak D call TRBD1 (5 bases). Germline assignment: CDR1 SNHLY and CDR2 FYNNEI. V shed 2 bases and J shed 7 bases, with 15 bases lying between them. The CDR3 consists of 15 residues. The DNA for the CDR3 is TGTGCCAGCAGTGAAACGGCCGGGGGAGGACAGCCCCAGCATTTT. The encoded protein is CASSETAGGGQPQHF.